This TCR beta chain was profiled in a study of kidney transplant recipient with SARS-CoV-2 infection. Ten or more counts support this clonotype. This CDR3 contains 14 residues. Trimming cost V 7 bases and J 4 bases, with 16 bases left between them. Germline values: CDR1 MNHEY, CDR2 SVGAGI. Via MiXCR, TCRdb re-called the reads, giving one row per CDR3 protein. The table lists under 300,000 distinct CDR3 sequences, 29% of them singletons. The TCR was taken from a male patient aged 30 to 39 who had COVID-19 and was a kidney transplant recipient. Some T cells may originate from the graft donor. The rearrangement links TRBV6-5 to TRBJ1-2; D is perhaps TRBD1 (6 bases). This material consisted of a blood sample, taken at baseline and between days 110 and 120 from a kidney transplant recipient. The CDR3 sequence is CASNPGDGTYGYTF. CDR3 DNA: TGTGCCAGCAACCCAGGGGACGGAACCTATGGCTACACCTTC.